This T cell receptor beta chain stems from a study of T cells in Graves' hyperthyroidism and ophthalmopathy. TCR beta CDR3 region amplification was performed from RNA transcripts. First-round RT-PCR of the TCR CDR3 relied on the HTBI primer set. TCRdb ran MiXCR on the multiplex PCR reads and lists one entry per CDR3 protein. The repertoire holds under 550,000 distinct CDR3 sequences, about 13% seen once, with about 4.9% in the top ten. Any patient presenting with uncontrolled infection, other autoimmune disease, pregnancy or lactation was left out. It was 10 ml of fresh peripheral blood that supplied the PBMCs. Germline-derived CDR1 and CDR2 are MDHEN and SYDVKM. This CDR3 contains 17 residues.

This receptor was taken from a woman aged 18-29 years with Graves' hyperthyroidism. This chain uses TRBV28 with TRBJ2-3; 9 bases line up with TRBD1. Material for sequencing was blood. The CDR3: CVGSLERTGVGADTQYF. CDR3 coding DNA: TGTGTCGGCAGTCTCGAACGGACAGGGGTAGGCGCAGATACGCAGTATTTT.